A single sample is the source of the 18 T cell receptor beta chains below, sequenced in a study of T cell responses to AZD1222 COVID-19 vaccine. The repertoire was sequenced with immunoSEQ multiplex PCR; TCRdb's copy has only in-frame clones and lacks some. Among some 170,000 clones listed, 70% to 90% were seen once. The starting material was peripheral blood, obtained on day 0 of AZD1222 vaccination. These receptors all come from an adult in good health.

V and J are TRBV5-1 and TRBJ1-2, with 9 bases lining up with TRBD1. The V and J ends lost 8 bases and 8 bases, in that order; junction bases with no gene match: 16. This CDR3 comprises 15 residues. Per germline, CDR1 SGHRS and CDR2 YFSETQ. The CDR3: CASSQRTGGAEGYTF. The CDR3 DNA follows: TGCGCCAGTTCACAAAGAACAGGGGGCGCGGAAGGCTACACCTTC.

The chain couples TRBV27 to TRBJ1-2, with a weak D call TRBD1 (6 bases). The CDR3 is 14 amino acids. V was trimmed by 5 bases and J by 8 bases, leaving 18 bases between them. Looked up from germline, CDR1 is MNHEY and CDR2 is SMNVEV (reference sequence). CDR3 bases: TGTGCCAGCAGTCGAACAGGGTCCCGAGTGGGCTACACCTTC. Translated: CASSRTGSRVGYTF.

This chain links TRBV5-1 with TRBJ1-1; maybe TRBD1 (5 bases). Germline assignment: CDR1 SGHRS and CDR2 YFSETQ. V lost 4 bases to trimming and J lost 4 bases, with 8 bases between them. The CDR3 consists of 12 residues. Written as DNA, the CDR3 is TGCGCCAGCAGCCCCGGGGCCACTGAAGCTTTCTTT. Translating gives CASSPGATEAFF.

The rearrangement links TRBV19 to TRBJ2-1; tentatively, D is TRBD2 (6 bases). V was shortened by 1 base and J by 8 bases, with 12 bases between the two germline ends. In germline, CDR1 is LNHDA, CDR2 SQIVND (reference sequence). The CDR3 consists of 14 residues. CDR3: CASSIGLGIDEQFF. The CDR3 DNA reads TGTGCCAGTAGTATAGGACTAGGGATCGATGAGCAGTTCTTC.

The rearrangement uses TRBV29-1 and TRBJ1-1; D gene unclear. The ends were cut back, 1 base at V and 4 bases at J, with 13 bases in the middle. In germline, CDR1 is SQVTM, CDR2 ANQGSEA. The CDR3 extends over 14 amino acids. CDR3 protein: CSVEAPLSSTEAFF. The CDR3 DNA is TGCAGCGTTGAAGCTCCCCTCTCTAGCACTGAAGCTTTCTTT.

J is TRBJ1-5 and V is TRBV5-1, with TRBD1 matching 7 bases. The CDR3 is made up of 13 amino acids. The V and J ends lost 4 bases and 4 bases, in that order; junction bases with no gene match: 2. Germline V gene data show CDR1 as SGHRS and CDR2 as YFSETQ. DNA for the CDR3: TGCGCCAGCAGCCTGGACAGGAATCAGCCCCAGCATTTT. Translation gives CASSLDRNQPQHF.

This sequence joins TRBV7-8 and TRBJ1-1, with 8 bases matching TRBD1. The germline CDR1 and CDR2 sequences are SGHVS and FQNEAQ. The CDR3 sequence is 14 residues long. V gave up 1 base and J gave up 4 bases; unmatched junction bases: 2. The CDR3 here is CASSLVQGATEAFF. CDR3 nucleotides: TGTGCCAGCAGCTTAGTGCAGGGGGCCACTGAAGCTTTCTTT.

The chain combines TRBV6-5 with TRBJ1-1; D is possibly TRBD1 (6 bases). The CDR3 sequence is 14 residues long. Trimming removed 2 bases from V and 4 bases from J, with 11 bases in between. Germline CDR1 reads MNHEY; CDR2 reads SVGAGI. CDR3 DNA: TGTGCCAGCAGTTACGGGGGGGGCGGCACTGAAGCTTTCTTT. This translates into CASSYGGGGTEAFF.

This chain links TRBV7-9 with TRBJ2-7, with TRBD2 as a possible D gene (5 bases). Germline V CDR1 and CDR2: SEHNR, FQNEAQ (reference sequence). Between the trimmed V and J ends, which lost 6 bases and 3 bases, there was a span of 12 bases. This CDR3 contains 13 residues. In nucleotides, the CDR3 is TGTGCCAGCAGTCGCAGTGGGAGCTACGAGCAGTACTTC. Its protein is CASSRSGSYEQYF. Complete variable domain (other parts from reference TRBV7-9 and TRBJ2-7): DTGVSQNPRHKITKRGQNVTFRCDPISEHNRLYWYRQTLGQGPEFLTYFQNEAQLEKSRLLSDRFSAERPKGSFSTLEIQRTEQGDSAMYLCASSRSGSYEQYFGPGTRLTVT.

This clone came up a few times. V usage is TRBV3-1 (or the pseudogene TRBV3-2) and J usage is TRBJ1-6, with 7 bases aligning to TRBD1. This CDR3 spans 14 amino acids. Germline CDR1 reads LGHDT; CDR2 reads YNNKEL (reference sequence). V gave up 5 bases and J gave up 6 bases; unmatched junction bases: 4. This CDR3 is CASSSRDSNSPLHF. The CDR3 coding sequence is TGTGCCAGCAGCTCCCGGGACAGTAATTCACCCCTCCACTTT.

The J gene is TRBJ1-4, the V gene TRBV4-3, with D possibly TRBD1 on 6 matching bases. The V gene's germline CDR1 is LGHNA and CDR2 YSLEER. Trimming took off 1 base at V and 6 bases at J, with 15 bases between the two ends. The CDR3 extends over 16 amino acids. The CDR3 is CASSQAGTGAHEKLFF. Here the CDR3 DNA reads TGCGCCAGCAGCCAAGCCGGAACGGGGGCCCATGAAAAACTGTTTTTT.

This chain uses TRBV6-6 with TRBJ1-6, with 8 bases aligning to TRBD1. The CDR3 is made up of 16 amino acids. J lost 1 base, V lost 6 bases, and 5 bases had no gene match. The germline gives CDR1 MNHNY, CDR2 SVGAGI (reference sequence). In DNA, the CDR3 is TGTGCCAGCAGACAAACAGGGGGTTCCTATAATTCACCCCTCCACTTT. Translated, it gives CASRQTGGSYNSPLHF.

The chain carries TRBV10-1 and TRBJ1-2; possibly TRBD1 for D (6 bases). Germline V gene sequence: CDR1 WNHNN, CDR2 SYGVQD (reference sequence). V shed 6 bases and J shed 4 bases, with 12 bases lying between them. The CDR3 extends over 13 amino acids. CDR3 sequence (DNA): TGCGCCAGCAGCCGGGACACCTCCTATGGCTACACCTTC. This sequence encodes CASSRDTSYGYTF.

DNA of the CDR3: TGCGCCAGCAGCTTACGGGAGACAACTAATGAAAAACTGTTTTTT. This encodes CASSLRETTNEKLFF. This chain joins TRBV5-1 and TRBJ1-4; D unresolved. CDR1 is SGHRS, CDR2 YFSETQ, per germline. V dropped 2 bases and J dropped 0 bases, with 8 bases sitting between them. This CDR3 is 15 amino acids long.

This clone was seen once. V gene TRBV19 combines with J gene TRBJ1-5; D may be TRBD1 (5 bases). The CDR3 has 17 amino acids. The V end lost 1 base, the J end lost 1 base, and 14 bases lay between the germline ends. Germline loops: CDR1 LNHDA, CDR2 SQIVND (reference sequence). The CDR3 DNA reads as TGTGCCAGTAGTATAGTTGGGGCATGGGACAGCAATCAGCCCCAGCATTTT. Protein sequence: CASSIVGAWDSNQPQHF.

This clone was seen only once. This chain uses TRBV9 with TRBJ2-1, with TRBD2 matching 7 bases. The CDR3 covers 16 residues. The V gene end was trimmed by 4 bases and the J gene end by 5 bases; junction bases not matched to a gene: 12. Germline CDR1 SGDLS, CDR2 YYNGEE. CDR3 nucleotides: TGTGCCAGCAGCCCCGGCGGCGGGAGCCCCAACAATGAGCAGTTCTTC. It specifies CASSPGGGSPNNEQFF.

The chain is built from TRBV25-1 and TRBJ1-2; D gene uncertain. With 1 base removed from V and 4 bases from J, the gap between germline ends came to 4 bases. Germline CDR1 reads MGHDK; CDR2 reads SYGVNS. This CDR3 has 12 amino acids. CDR3 sequence: CASSESFYGYTF. CDR3 nucleotides: TGTGCCAGCAGTGAATCTTTCTATGGCTACACCTTC.

About this clone: The sample carries other DNA sequences with the same CDR3. The chain has TRBV4-2 and TRBJ1-3, with D hard to call. From germline, CDR1 is LGHNA and CDR2 YNFKEQ. The CDR3 consists of 15 residues. V was cut by 0 bases and J by 1 base, with 7 bases left in between. The CDR3 nucleotides read TGTGCCAGCAGCCAAGATCGGTTTTCTGGAAACACCATATATTTT. This gives the protein CASSQDRFSGNTIYF.